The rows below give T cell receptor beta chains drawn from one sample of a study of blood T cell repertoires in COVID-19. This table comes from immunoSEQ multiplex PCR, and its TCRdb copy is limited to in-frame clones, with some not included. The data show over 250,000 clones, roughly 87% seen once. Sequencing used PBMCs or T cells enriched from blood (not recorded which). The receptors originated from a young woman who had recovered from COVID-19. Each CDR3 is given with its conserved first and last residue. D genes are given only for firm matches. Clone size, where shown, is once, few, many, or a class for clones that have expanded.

cdr3_nt: TGTGCCAGCAGTTACACCCCTTCTAGCGGGGCCTACGAGCAGTACTTC; cdr3_aa: CASSYTPSSGAYEQYF; j_call: TRBJ2-7; d_call: TRBD2; clone_size: .; v_call: TRBV6-2/TRBV6-3
cdr3_nt: TGTGCCAGCAGCTTGAATCAGGCGGGGACAGATACGCAGTATTTT; cdr3_aa: CASSLNQAGTDTQYF; j_call: TRBJ2-3; d_call: .; clone_size: .; v_call: TRBV5-6
cdr3_nt: TGCGCCAGCAGCCAAGATTCTTTTATGACAGGGGGGACTGAAGCTTTCTTT; cdr3_aa: CASSQDSFMTGGTEAFF; j_call: TRBJ1-1; d_call: TRBD1; clone_size: .; v_call: TRBV4-1
cdr3_nt: TGTGCCAGTAGCAGCAGGGGGCTGCTTGGTGGTGAAGCTTTCTTT; cdr3_aa: CASSSRGLLGGEAFF; j_call: TRBJ1-1; d_call: TRBD1; clone_size: .; v_call: TRBV19
cdr3_nt: TGTGCCAGCAGTTTTAAAGAGCACCCGATTGAAGCTTTCTTT; cdr3_aa: CASSFKEHPIEAFF; j_call: TRBJ1-1; d_call: .; clone_size: .; v_call: TRBV28
cdr3_nt: TGTGCCAGCAGTTTAGGGCCAGGGCGGTACGAGCAGTACTTC; cdr3_aa: CASSLGPGRYEQYF; j_call: TRBJ2-7; d_call: .; clone_size: .; v_call: TRBV28
cdr3_nt: TGTGCCAGCAGTGATCCCGGGCGGGCGAGCTCCTACGAGCAGTACTTC; cdr3_aa: CASSDPGRASSYEQYF; j_call: TRBJ2-7; d_call: .; clone_size: .; v_call: TRBV28
cdr3_nt: TGTGCCATCCAGGGGCTGGAAATAGATGAGCAGTTCTTC; cdr3_aa: CAIQGLEIDEQFF; j_call: TRBJ2-1; d_call: .; clone_size: .; v_call: TRBV10-3
cdr3_nt: TGCGCCAGCGGTTATCCGGGACATCGAAGCACTGAAGCTTTCTTT; cdr3_aa: CASGYPGHRSTEAFF; j_call: TRBJ1-1; d_call: .; clone_size: .; v_call: TRBV5-1
cdr3_nt: TGCAGTGCTAAGGGGGTGGACACCATATATTTT; cdr3_aa: CSAKGVDTIYF; j_call: TRBJ1-3; d_call: .; clone_size: .; v_call: TRBV20-1
cdr3_nt: TGTGCCAGCAGCTTGACGGGAGGGCTGTTCTTC; cdr3_aa: CASSLTGGLFF; j_call: TRBJ2-1; d_call: TRBD2; clone_size: many; v_call: TRBV5-6
cdr3_nt: TGTGCCAGCAGTCTAAGTCTCCAAGAGACCCAGTACTTC; cdr3_aa: CASSLSLQETQYF; j_call: TRBJ2-5; d_call: .; clone_size: .; v_call: TRBV6-5
cdr3_nt: TGTGCCAGCAATCCTGGGGCAATTAGCAATCAGCCCCAGCATTTT; cdr3_aa: CASNPGAISNQPQHF; j_call: TRBJ1-5; d_call: .; clone_size: once; v_call: TRBV28
cdr3_nt: TGCAGCGTAACTAGAGACTACGAGCAGTACTTC; cdr3_aa: CSVTRDYEQYF; j_call: TRBJ2-7; d_call: .; clone_size: .; v_call: TRBV29-1
cdr3_nt: TGCGCCAGCAGCTTGGTGGCCGGGACTAGGTACAATGAGCAGTTCTTC; cdr3_aa: CASSLVAGTRYNEQFF; j_call: TRBJ2-1; d_call: TRBD2; clone_size: .; v_call: TRBV5-1
cdr3_nt: TGCGCCAGCAGCGCCCCAGGGACTAGCGGCCAAGAGACCCAGTACTTC; cdr3_aa: CASSAPGTSGQETQYF; j_call: TRBJ2-5; d_call: TRBD2; clone_size: .; v_call: TRBV5-1
cdr3_nt: TGCGCCAGCAGCCAGAACAGGGAAGGGCCCCAGCATTTT; cdr3_aa: CASSQNREGPQHF; j_call: TRBJ1-5; d_call: .; clone_size: .; v_call: TRBV4-3
cdr3_nt: TGTGCCTGGAGAGAGAGAGGAGGGCGCATGAACACTGAAGCTTTCTTT; cdr3_aa: CAWRERGGRMNTEAFF; j_call: TRBJ1-1; d_call: .; clone_size: .; v_call: TRBV30
cdr3_nt: TGTGCCAGCAGTTTAAGGGGGCACTTGTCGCTTGGGGCCAACGTCCTGACTTTC; cdr3_aa: CASSLRGHLSLGANVLTF; j_call: TRBJ2-6; d_call: TRBD1; clone_size: .; v_call: TRBV28
cdr3_nt: TGTGCCAGTAGCATAGCGGGGGGGATTAATGAGCAGTTCTTC; cdr3_aa: CASSIAGGINEQFF; j_call: TRBJ2-1; d_call: TRBD2; clone_size: .; v_call: TRBV19
cdr3_nt: TGTGCCAGCAGTTACCGGAATCCGACAGGGAATTCACCCCTCCACTTT; cdr3_aa: CASSYRNPTGNSPLHF; j_call: TRBJ1-6; d_call: TRBD1; clone_size: .; v_call: TRBV6-2/TRBV6-3
cdr3_nt: TGTGCCAGCATTTCACGACAGAGCCTTAGTTTTCTTGGTGGCTACACCTTC; cdr3_aa: CASISRQSLSFLGGYTF; j_call: TRBJ1-2; d_call: .; clone_size: .; v_call: TRBV2
cdr3_nt: TGTGCCAGCTGGAGGTTCTTAAACACTGAAGCTTTCTTT; cdr3_aa: CASWRFLNTEAFF; j_call: TRBJ1-1; d_call: .; clone_size: few; v_call: TRBV6-5
cdr3_nt: TGTGCCACTAAGTCCGGGGAAAGCTCCTATAATTCACCCCTCCACTTT; cdr3_aa: CATKSGESSYNSPLHF; j_call: TRBJ1-6; d_call: .; clone_size: .; v_call: TRBV10-3
cdr3_nt: TGTGCCAGCAGCAACAGGGGGGGAGACACCGGGGAGCTGTTTTTT; cdr3_aa: CASSNRGGDTGELFF; j_call: TRBJ2-2; d_call: .; clone_size: .; v_call: TRBV7-9
cdr3_nt: TGTGCCAGCAGCGTATTTCACGAGCAGTACTTC; cdr3_aa: CASSVFHEQYF; j_call: TRBJ2-7; d_call: .; clone_size: once; v_call: TRBV11-2
cdr3_nt: TGCGCCAGCAGTCGCGGCCGGGTAACTAATGAAAAACTGTTTTTT; cdr3_aa: CASSRGRVTNEKLFF; j_call: TRBJ1-4; d_call: .; clone_size: .; v_call: TRBV4-3
cdr3_nt: TGTGCCAGCAGCTTAGCTGGGACTTCCTATAACTATGGCTACACCTTC; cdr3_aa: CASSLAGTSYNYGYTF; j_call: TRBJ1-2; d_call: .; clone_size: .; v_call: TRBV7-9
cdr3_nt: TGTGCCAGCAGTTTACCAGGGGGCCCGTACACTGAAGCTTTCTTT; cdr3_aa: CASSLPGGPYTEAFF; j_call: TRBJ1-1; d_call: TRBD1; clone_size: .; v_call: TRBV28
cdr3_nt: TGTGCCAGCTATCAGGCTGGGGCCAACGTCCTGACTTTC; cdr3_aa: CASYQAGANVLTF; j_call: TRBJ2-6; d_call: .; clone_size: .; v_call: TRBV18
cdr3_nt: TGTGCCAGCAGCTTAGTTCGGACTAGCGGGGGGGGACAGTTCTTC; cdr3_aa: CASSLVRTSGGGQFF; j_call: TRBJ2-1; d_call: TRBD2; clone_size: .; v_call: TRBV7-2
cdr3_nt: TGTGCCAGCATCTATTCCCCGGGGGGGAACTCTGGAAACACCATATATTTT; cdr3_aa: CASIYSPGGNSGNTIYF; j_call: TRBJ1-3; d_call: .; clone_size: .; v_call: TRBV21-1
cdr3_nt: TGTGCCAGCAGTGTTGACAGGGTGAACACTGAAGCTTTCTTT; cdr3_aa: CASSVDRVNTEAFF; j_call: TRBJ1-1; d_call: TRBD1; clone_size: .; v_call: TRBV2
cdr3_nt: TGTGCCAGCAGTTCGCAGGAAAGTCTAGCCAAAAACATTCAGTACTTC; cdr3_aa: CASSSQESLAKNIQYF; j_call: TRBJ2-4; d_call: .; clone_size: many; v_call: TRBV28
cdr3_nt: TGTGCCATCAGTGAGACAGGGGGCCCCGAAGCTTTCTTT; cdr3_aa: CAISETGGPEAFF; j_call: TRBJ1-1; d_call: TRBD1; clone_size: .; v_call: TRBV10-3
cdr3_nt: TGTGCCAGCTCACCAGGTCTCGCAGGGGGGCCCACTGAAGCTTTCTTT; cdr3_aa: CASSPGLAGGPTEAFF; j_call: TRBJ1-1; d_call: TRBD1; clone_size: few; v_call: TRBV18
cdr3_nt: TGTGCCAGCAGCTTAGTCGGGGTAAAGCTCTACGAGCAGTACTTC; cdr3_aa: CASSLVGVKLYEQYF; j_call: TRBJ2-7; d_call: .; clone_size: .; v_call: TRBV7-9
cdr3_nt: TGTGCCAGCAGCTTGTGGCTAGCGGGAACAGATACGCAGTATTTT; cdr3_aa: CASSLWLAGTDTQYF; j_call: TRBJ2-3; d_call: TRBD2; clone_size: .; v_call: TRBV5-5
cdr3_nt: TGCAGTGCTAGTCTTTCTAGGGGCACTGAAGCTTTCTTT; cdr3_aa: CSASLSRGTEAFF; j_call: TRBJ1-1; d_call: .; clone_size: .; v_call: TRBV20-1
cdr3_nt: TGTGCCAGCAGTTACTCCTGGGGGGTAGGGGGAAACACCATATATTTT; cdr3_aa: CASSYSWGVGGNTIYF; j_call: TRBJ1-3; d_call: .; clone_size: .; v_call: TRBV6-5
cdr3_nt: TGTGCCAGCAGCTCGCAGGGTAAGGCGGTCGAGCAGTACTTC; cdr3_aa: CASSSQGKAVEQYF; j_call: TRBJ2-7; d_call: .; clone_size: .; v_call: TRBV21-1
cdr3_nt: TGTGCCAGCAGGGGACTGCTGTATCAGCCCCAGCATTTT; cdr3_aa: CASRGLLYQPQHF; j_call: TRBJ1-5; d_call: .; clone_size: few; v_call: TRBV7-6
cdr3_nt: TGTGCCAGCAGCTTATTCTCTTTAACAACTAATGAAAAACTGTTTTTT; cdr3_aa: CASSLFSLTTNEKLFF; j_call: TRBJ1-4; d_call: .; clone_size: .; v_call: TRBV7-2
cdr3_nt: TGTGCCAGCACGACGACAGGCTCTGGAAACACCATATATTTT; cdr3_aa: CASTTTGSGNTIYF; j_call: TRBJ1-3; d_call: .; clone_size: .; v_call: TRBV6-5
cdr3_nt: TGTGCCACCAGCGGGACTAGCGTCTACAATGAGCAGTTCTTC; cdr3_aa: CATSGTSVYNEQFF; j_call: TRBJ2-1; d_call: TRBD2; clone_size: .; v_call: TRBV15
cdr3_nt: TGTGCCAGCTCACGTTCCGGGGTAGATACGCAGTATTTT; cdr3_aa: CASSRSGVDTQYF; j_call: TRBJ2-3; d_call: .; clone_size: .; v_call: TRBV18
cdr3_nt: TGTGCCAGCAGCTTAGTCGGGAGCCAGGCCGCCGAGCAGTACTTC; cdr3_aa: CASSLVGSQAAEQYF; j_call: TRBJ2-7; d_call: .; clone_size: .; v_call: TRBV7-2
cdr3_nt: TGTGCCAGCAGCTTGTTCGGCCTAGCGGCAAAGGGCGGGGAGCTGTTTTTT; cdr3_aa: CASSLFGLAAKGGELFF; j_call: TRBJ2-2; d_call: TRBD2; clone_size: .; v_call: TRBV5-6
cdr3_nt: TGTGCCAGCAGATGGGACTACCCAAAGCCCGTGACGCAGTTCTTC; cdr3_aa: CASRWDYPKPVTQFF; j_call: TRBJ2-1; d_call: TRBD2; clone_size: .; v_call: TRBV7-2
cdr3_nt: TGTGCCAGCAGCCAAGTGCCGGGGGAAGGGGACTATAGCAATCAGCCCCAGCATTTT; cdr3_aa: CASSQVPGEGDYSNQPQHF; j_call: TRBJ1-5; d_call: .; clone_size: .; v_call: TRBV4-2
cdr3_nt: TGTGCCAGCAGTCACCTCCGACCGAGGGGACAGGGATACAATCAGCCCCAGCATTTT; cdr3_aa: CASSHLRPRGQGYNQPQHF; j_call: TRBJ1-5; d_call: TRBD1; clone_size: .; v_call: TRBV28
cdr3_nt: TGTGCCAGCAGCTTAGTTCCAGCGTACTCCTACGAGCAGTACTTC; cdr3_aa: CASSLVPAYSYEQYF; j_call: TRBJ2-7; d_call: .; clone_size: .; v_call: TRBV7-2
cdr3_nt: TGTGCCAGCAGCTTGGTCGGGGTTATCGGTCTGGATGAGCAGTTCTTC; cdr3_aa: CASSLVGVIGLDEQFF; j_call: TRBJ2-1; d_call: .; clone_size: .; v_call: TRBV5-5
cdr3_nt: TGTGCCAGCAGCATATTGGACAGGGAGGGGACTGAAGCTTTCTTT; cdr3_aa: CASSILDREGTEAFF; j_call: TRBJ1-1; d_call: TRBD1; clone_size: .; v_call: TRBV11-3
cdr3_nt: TGTGCCACCAGCAGAGATCCAATTAGCACAGATACGCAGTATTTT; cdr3_aa: CATSRDPISTDTQYF; j_call: TRBJ2-3; d_call: .; clone_size: .; v_call: TRBV15